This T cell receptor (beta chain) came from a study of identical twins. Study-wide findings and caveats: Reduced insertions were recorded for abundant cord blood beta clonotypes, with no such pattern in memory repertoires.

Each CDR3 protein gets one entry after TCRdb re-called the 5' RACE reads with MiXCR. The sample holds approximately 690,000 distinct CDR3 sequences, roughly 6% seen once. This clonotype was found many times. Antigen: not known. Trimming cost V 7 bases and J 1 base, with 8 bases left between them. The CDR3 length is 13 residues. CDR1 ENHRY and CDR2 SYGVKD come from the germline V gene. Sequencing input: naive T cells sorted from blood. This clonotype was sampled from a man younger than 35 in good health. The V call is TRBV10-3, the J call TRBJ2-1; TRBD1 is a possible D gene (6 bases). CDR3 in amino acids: CAITGESYNEQFF. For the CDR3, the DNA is TGTGCCATCACAGGGGAATCCTACAATGAGCAGTTCTTC.